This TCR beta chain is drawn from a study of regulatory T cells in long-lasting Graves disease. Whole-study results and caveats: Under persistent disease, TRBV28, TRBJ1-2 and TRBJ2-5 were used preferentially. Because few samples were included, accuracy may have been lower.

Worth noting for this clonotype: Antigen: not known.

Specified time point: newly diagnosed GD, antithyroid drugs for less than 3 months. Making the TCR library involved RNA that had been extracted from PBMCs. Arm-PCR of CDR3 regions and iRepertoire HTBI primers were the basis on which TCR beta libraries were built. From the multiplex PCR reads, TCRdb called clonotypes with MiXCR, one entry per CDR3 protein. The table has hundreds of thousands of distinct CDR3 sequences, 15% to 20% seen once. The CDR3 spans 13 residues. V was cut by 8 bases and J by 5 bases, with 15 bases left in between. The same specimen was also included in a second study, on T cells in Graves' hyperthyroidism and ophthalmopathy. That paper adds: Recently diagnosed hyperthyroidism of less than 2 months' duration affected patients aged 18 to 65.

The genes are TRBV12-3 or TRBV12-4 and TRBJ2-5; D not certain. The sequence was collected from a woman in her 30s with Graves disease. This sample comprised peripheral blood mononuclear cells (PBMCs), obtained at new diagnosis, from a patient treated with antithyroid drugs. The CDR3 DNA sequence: TGTGCCAGCGGCTTTTGGGGTGGGGAGACCCAGTACTTC. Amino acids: CASGFWGGETQYF.